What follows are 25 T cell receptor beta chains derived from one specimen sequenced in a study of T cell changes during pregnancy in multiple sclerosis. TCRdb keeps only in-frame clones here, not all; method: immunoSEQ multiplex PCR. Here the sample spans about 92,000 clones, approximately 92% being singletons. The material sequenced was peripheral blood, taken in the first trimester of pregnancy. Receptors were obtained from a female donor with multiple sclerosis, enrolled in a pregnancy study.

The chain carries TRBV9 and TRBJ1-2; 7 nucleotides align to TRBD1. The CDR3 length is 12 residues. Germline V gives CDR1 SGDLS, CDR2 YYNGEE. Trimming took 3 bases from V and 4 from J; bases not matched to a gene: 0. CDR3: CASSAGGYGYTF. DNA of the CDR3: TGTGCCAGCAGCGCAGGGGGCTATGGCTACACCTTC. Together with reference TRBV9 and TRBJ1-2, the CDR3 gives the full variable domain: DSGVTQTPKHLITATGQRVTLRCSPRSGDLSVYWYQQSLDQGLQFLIQYYNGEERAKGNILERFSAQQFPDLHSELNLSSLELGDSALYFCASSAGGYGYTFGSGTRLTVV.

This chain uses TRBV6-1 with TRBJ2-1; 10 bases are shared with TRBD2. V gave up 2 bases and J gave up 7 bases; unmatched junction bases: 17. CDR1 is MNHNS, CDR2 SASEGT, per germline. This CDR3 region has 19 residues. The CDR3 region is CASSERRPEAGGSSNEQFF. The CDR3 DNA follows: TGTGCCAGCAGTGAAAGACGTCCGGAAGCGGGAGGGTCCTCTAATGAGCAGTTCTTC.

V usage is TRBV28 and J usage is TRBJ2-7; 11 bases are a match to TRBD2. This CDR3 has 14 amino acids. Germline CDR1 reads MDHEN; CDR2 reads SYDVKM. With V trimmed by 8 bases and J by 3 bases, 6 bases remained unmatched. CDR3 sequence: CASLGTSGYYEQYF. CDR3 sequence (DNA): TGTGCCAGCCTAGGGACTAGCGGTTACTACGAGCAGTACTTC.

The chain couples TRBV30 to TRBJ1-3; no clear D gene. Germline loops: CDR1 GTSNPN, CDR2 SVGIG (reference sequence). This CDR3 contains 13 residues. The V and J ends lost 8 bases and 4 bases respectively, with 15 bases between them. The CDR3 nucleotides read TGTGCCGCGGAGCGGATAACCGGAAACACCATATATTTT. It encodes CAAERITGNTIYF. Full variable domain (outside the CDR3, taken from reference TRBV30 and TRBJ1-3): SQTIHQWPATLVQPVGSPLSLECTVEGTSNPNLYWYRQAAGRGLQLLFYSVGIGQISSEVPQNLSASRPQDRQFILSSKKLLLSDSGFYLCAAERITGNTIYFGEGSWLTVV.

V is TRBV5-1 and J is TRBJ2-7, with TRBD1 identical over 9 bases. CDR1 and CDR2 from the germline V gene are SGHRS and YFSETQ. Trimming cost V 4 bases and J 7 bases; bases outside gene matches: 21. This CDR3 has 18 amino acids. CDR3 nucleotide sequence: TGCGCCAGCAGCCATCTGGCGATTCCGGGACAGGGCGAACTGGAGCAGTACTTC. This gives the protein CASSHLAIPGQGELEQYF.

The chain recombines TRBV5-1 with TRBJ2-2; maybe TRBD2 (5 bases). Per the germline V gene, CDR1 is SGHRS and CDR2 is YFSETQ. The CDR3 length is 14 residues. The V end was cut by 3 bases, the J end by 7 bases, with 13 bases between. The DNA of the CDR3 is TGCGCCAGCAGCTACCTAGGGAGCGGCGGGGAGCTGTTTTTT. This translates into CASSYLGSGGELFF.

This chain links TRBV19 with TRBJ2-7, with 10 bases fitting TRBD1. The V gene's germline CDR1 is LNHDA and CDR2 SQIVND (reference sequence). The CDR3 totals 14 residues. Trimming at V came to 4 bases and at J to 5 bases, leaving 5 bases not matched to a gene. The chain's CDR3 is CASSTRTGGDEQYF. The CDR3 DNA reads TGTGCCAGTAGTACTCGGACAGGGGGGGACGAGCAGTACTTC.

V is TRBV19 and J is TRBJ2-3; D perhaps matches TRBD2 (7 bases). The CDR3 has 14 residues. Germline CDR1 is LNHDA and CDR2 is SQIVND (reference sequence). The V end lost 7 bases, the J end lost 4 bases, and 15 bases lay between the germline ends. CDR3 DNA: TGTGCCAGTACCAATAGGGGGGGGTCAGATACGCAGTATTTT. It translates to CASTNRGGSDTQYF.

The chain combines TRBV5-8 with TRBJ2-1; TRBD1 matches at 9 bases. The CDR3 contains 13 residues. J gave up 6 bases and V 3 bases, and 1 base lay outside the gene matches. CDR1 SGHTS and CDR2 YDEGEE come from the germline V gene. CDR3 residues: CASSSDRGNEQFF. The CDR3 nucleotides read TGTGCCAGCAGCTCGGACAGGGGCAATGAGCAGTTCTTC.

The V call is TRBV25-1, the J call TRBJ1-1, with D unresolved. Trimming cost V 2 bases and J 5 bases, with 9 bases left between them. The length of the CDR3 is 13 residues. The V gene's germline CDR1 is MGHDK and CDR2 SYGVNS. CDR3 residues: CASSEEVWTEAFF. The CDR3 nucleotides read TGTGCCAGCAGTGAAGAGGTTTGGACTGAAGCTTTCTTT.

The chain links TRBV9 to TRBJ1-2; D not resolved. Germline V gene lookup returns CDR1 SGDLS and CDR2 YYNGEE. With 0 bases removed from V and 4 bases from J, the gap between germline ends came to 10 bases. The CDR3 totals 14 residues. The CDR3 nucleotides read TGTGCCAGCAGCGTAGGACGACTTAGCTATGGCTACACCTTC. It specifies CASSVGRLSYGYTF.

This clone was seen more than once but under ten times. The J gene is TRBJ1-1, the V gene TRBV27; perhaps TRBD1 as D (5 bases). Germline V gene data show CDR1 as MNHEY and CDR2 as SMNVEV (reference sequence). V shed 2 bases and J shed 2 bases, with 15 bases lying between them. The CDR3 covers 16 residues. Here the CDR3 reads CASSLLSGGSNTEAFF. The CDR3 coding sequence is TGTGCCAGCAGTTTACTTTCGGGGGGATCTAACACTGAAGCTTTCTTT.

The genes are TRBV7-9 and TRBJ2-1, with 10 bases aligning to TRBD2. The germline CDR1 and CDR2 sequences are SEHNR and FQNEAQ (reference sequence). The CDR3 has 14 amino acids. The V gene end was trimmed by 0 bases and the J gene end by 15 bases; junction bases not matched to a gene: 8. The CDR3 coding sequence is TGTGCCAGCAGCTTAGCACGGGCTAGCGGGGGTTGGTTCTTC. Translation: CASSLARASGGWFF. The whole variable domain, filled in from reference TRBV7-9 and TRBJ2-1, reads DTGVSQNPRHKITKRGQNVTFRCDPISEHNRLYWYRQTLGQGPEFLTYFQNEAQLEKSRLLSDRFSAERPKGSFSTLEIQRTEQGDSAMYLCASSLARASGGWFFGPGTRLTVL.

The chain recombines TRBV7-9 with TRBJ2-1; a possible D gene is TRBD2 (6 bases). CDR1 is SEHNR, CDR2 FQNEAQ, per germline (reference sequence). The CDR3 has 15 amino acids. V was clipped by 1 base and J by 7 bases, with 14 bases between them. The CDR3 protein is CASSLVVKGRNEQFF. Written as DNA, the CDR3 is TGTGCCAGCAGCTTAGTGGTTAAGGGGAGGAATGAGCAGTTCTTC.

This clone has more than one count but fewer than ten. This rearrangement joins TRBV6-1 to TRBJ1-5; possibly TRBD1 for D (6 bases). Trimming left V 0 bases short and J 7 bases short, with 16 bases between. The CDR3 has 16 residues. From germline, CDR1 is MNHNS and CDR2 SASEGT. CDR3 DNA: TGTGCCAGCAGTGAAGCAAAGGGACAATCTGGGCAGCCCCAGCATTTT. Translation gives CASSEAKGQSGQPQHF.

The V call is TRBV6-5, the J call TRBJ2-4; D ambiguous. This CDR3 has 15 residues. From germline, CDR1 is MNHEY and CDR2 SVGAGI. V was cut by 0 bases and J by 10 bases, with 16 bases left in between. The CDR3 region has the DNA TGTGCCAGCAGTTACTCGACTCGACGAGGTGCAATTCAGTACTTC. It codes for CASSYSTRRGAIQYF.

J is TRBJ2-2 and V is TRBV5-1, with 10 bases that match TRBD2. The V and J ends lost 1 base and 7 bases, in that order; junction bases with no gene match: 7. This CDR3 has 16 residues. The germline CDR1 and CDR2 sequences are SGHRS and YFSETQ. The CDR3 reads CASSLSLAGAIGELFF. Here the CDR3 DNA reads TGCGCCAGCAGCTTGTCGCTAGCGGGAGCGATCGGGGAGCTGTTTTTT.

In DNA form, the CDR3 reads TGTGCCAGCAGCTCCAGGCAAACAGGGGGCGCCTATGGCTACACCTTC. As protein: CASSSRQTGGAYGYTF. This rearrangement joins TRBV7-2 to TRBJ1-2; 9 nucleotides match TRBD1. CDR1 SGHTA and CDR2 FQGNSA come from the germline V gene. Trimming at V came to 4 bases and at J to 4 bases, leaving 10 bases not matched to a gene. The CDR3 is made up of 16 amino acids.

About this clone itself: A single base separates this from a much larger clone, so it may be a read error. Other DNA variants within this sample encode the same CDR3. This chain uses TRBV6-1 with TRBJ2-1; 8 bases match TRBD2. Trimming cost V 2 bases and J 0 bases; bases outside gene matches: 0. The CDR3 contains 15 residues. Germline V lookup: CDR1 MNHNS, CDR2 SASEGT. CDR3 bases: TGTGCCAGCAGTGAACTAGCGGGCTCCTACAATGAGCAGTTCTTC. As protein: CASSELAGSYNEQFF.

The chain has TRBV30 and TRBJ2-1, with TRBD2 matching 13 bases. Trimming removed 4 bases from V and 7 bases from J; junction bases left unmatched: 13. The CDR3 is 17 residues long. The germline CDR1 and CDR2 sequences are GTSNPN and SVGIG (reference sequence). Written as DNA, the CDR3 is TGTGCCTGGACGCCCTTTAAACTAGCGGGAGGGAGAAATGAGCAGTTCTTC. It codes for CAWTPFKLAGGRNEQFF.

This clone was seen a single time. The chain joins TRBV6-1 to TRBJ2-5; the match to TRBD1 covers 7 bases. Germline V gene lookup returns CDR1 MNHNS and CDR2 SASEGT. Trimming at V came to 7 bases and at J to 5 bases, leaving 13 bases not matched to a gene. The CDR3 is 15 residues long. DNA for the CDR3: TGTGCCAGCAAAAAAGGGACAGAACCAAGGGAGACCCAGTACTTC. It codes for CASKKGTEPRETQYF.

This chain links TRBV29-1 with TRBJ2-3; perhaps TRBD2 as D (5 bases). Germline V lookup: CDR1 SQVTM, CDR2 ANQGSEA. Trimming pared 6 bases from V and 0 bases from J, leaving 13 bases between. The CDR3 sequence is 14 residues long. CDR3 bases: TGCAGCGTGGACTCCGAACTTAGCACAGATACGCAGTATTTT. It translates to CSVDSELSTDTQYF.

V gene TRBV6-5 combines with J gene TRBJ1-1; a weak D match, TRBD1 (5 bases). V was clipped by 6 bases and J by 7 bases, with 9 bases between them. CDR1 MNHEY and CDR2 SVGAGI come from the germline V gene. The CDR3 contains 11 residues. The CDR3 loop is CASRVGGEAFF. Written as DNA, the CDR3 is TGTGCCAGCAGGGTGGGGGGTGAAGCTTTCTTT.

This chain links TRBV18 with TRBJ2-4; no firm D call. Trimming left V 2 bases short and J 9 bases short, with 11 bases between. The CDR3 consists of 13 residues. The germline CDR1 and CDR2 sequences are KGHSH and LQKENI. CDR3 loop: CASSPGEQSIQYF. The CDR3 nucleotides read TGTGCCAGCTCACCAGGCGAACAGTCCATTCAGTACTTC.

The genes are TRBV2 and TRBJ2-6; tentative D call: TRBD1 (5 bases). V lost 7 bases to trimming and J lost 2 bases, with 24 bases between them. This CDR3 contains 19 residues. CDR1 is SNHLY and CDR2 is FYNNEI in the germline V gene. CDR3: CASKERGRALNTGANVLTF. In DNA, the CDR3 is TGTGCCAGCAAGGAAAGGGGCAGGGCATTAAATACTGGGGCCAACGTCCTGACTTTC.